These 14 T cell receptor beta chains came from one sample sequenced in a study of T cells after somatic rescue of genetic block. Sequencing was performed with immunoSEQ multiplex PCR; in TCRdb, only in-frame clones are kept and a portion is missing. There are around 52,000 clones in the sample; 90% to 97% occur only once, and roughly 0.077% lies in the top ten. The sample consisted of peripheral blood mononuclear cells (PBMCs). The receptor source for this set is a child under two years old.

This clone was seen once. The chain is built from TRBV9 and TRBJ2-5; the D gene is possibly TRBD2 (6 bases). Per germline, CDR1 SGDLS and CDR2 YYNGEE. The CDR3 is 14 residues long. Deletions cut 6 bases from V and 4 bases from J, with 16 bases between. The CDR3 spells CASTTGTSLETQYF. The CDR3 nucleotides are TGTGCCAGCACTACCGGGACTTCGTTAGAGACCCAGTACTTC.

The rearrangement links TRBV7-2 to TRBJ2-5; D unclear. The CDR3 extends over 13 amino acids. In germline, CDR1 is SGHTA, CDR2 FQGNSA. Trimming shortened V by 4 bases and J by 2 bases, and 8 bases separated the two germline ends. The CDR3 region has the DNA TGTGCCAGCAGCTATCGGCGGCAAGAGACCCAGTACTTC. Protein: CASSYRRQETQYF.

In regard to this clone: It is likely a read error, because the conserved phenylalanine at the end of the CDR3 is missing. The DNA is omitted, as the CDR3 cannot be located on it reliably, and the CDR3 follows TCRdb's listing. The V and J genes are TRBV5-1 and TRBJ1-3; the table names TRBD1, a call not compared with the DNA. Germline V CDR1 and CDR2: SGHRS, YFSETQ. The CDR3 is 12 amino acids long, termini counted. This chain's CDR3 is CASSYKNRTGKG.

The rearrangement uses TRBV6-4 and TRBJ1-5; the D is unclear. The CDR3 covers 13 residues. CDR1 is MRHNA and CDR2 is SNTAGT in the germline V gene. The V gene lost 2 bases and the J gene lost 4 bases, with 6 bases spanning the gap. In DNA form, the CDR3 reads TGTGCCAGCAGTGACCTCCCTAATCAGCCCCAGCATTTT. Protein product: CASSDLPNQPQHF.

The chain joins TRBV6-4 to TRBJ1-2, with TRBD1 matching over 7 bases. CDR3 length: 14 amino acids. CDR1 is MRHNA, CDR2 SNTAGT, per germline. V was pared by 0 bases and J by 3 bases, with 1 base of the junction left unmatched. The CDR3 loop is CASSDSTGDYGYTF. In DNA, the CDR3 is TGTGCCAGCAGTGACTCTACAGGGGACTATGGCTACACCTTC.

V gene TRBV6-1 combines with J gene TRBJ2-5; D is undetermined. Germline V gene lookup returns CDR1 MNHNS and CDR2 SASEGT. The V gene lost 2 bases and the J gene lost 1 base, with 5 bases spanning the gap. The CDR3 covers 13 residues. In DNA, the CDR3 is TGTGCCAGCAGTGAACCCCCCCAAGAGACCCAGTACTTC. It codes for CASSEPPQETQYF.

This clone was recorded once. V and J are TRBV2 and TRBJ2-2; 11 nucleotides align to TRBD2. Losses at the gene ends were 7 bases for V and 0 bases for J; bases not matched to a gene: 7. The CDR3 spans 17 residues. Germline CDR1 is SNHLY and CDR2 is FYNNEI. CDR3 protein: CASNLGLAGTNTGELFF. The CDR3 DNA reads as TGTGCCAGCAACCTAGGACTAGCGGGTACGAACACCGGGGAGCTGTTTTTT.

This rearrangement joins TRBV28 to TRBJ2-4; TRBD1 might be the D (6 bases). Trimming stripped 6 bases from V and 8 bases from J, with 14 bases between. Germline V lookup: CDR1 MDHEN, CDR2 SYDVKM. The CDR3 is made up of 13 amino acids. This chain's CDR3 is CASRLQGIHIQYF. CDR3 sequence (DNA): TGTGCCAGCAGACTACAGGGAATACACATTCAGTACTTC.

This chain joins TRBV4-3 and TRBJ2-5; D is perhaps TRBD1 or TRBD2 (5 bases each). The end of the DNA is better explained by TRBJ2-7, so the J call may be wrong. The length of the CDR3 is 15 residues. CDR1 and CDR2 (germline): LGHNA, YSLEER. CDR3 amino acids: CASSQGPNGAYEQYF. The DNA of the CDR3 is TGCGCCAGCAGCCAGGGGCCTAACGGGGCCTACGAGCAGTACTTC.

The chain joins TRBV12-5 to TRBJ2-3, with TRBD2 matching 9 bases. The CDR3 spans 14 residues. Trimming cost V 6 bases and J 6 bases; bases outside gene matches: 7. Germline V gene lookup returns CDR1 LGHNT and CDR2 FRNRAP. The CDR3 reads CASGPLAGEDTQYF. For the CDR3, the DNA is TGTGCTAGTGGCCCGTTAGCGGGAGAGGATACGCAGTATTTT.

J is TRBJ1-2 and V is TRBV5-4, with no clear D. In germline, CDR1 is SGHNT, CDR2 YYREEE (reference sequence). Trimming shortened V by 3 bases and J by 4 bases, and 13 bases separated the two germline ends. The CDR3 consists of 14 residues. The CDR3 sequence: CASSSGLAGYGYTF. The CDR3, as DNA: TGTGCCAGCAGCTCTGGTCTTGCGGGCTATGGCTACACCTTC.

The chain links TRBV7-8 to TRBJ1-5; D gene ambiguous. The length of the CDR3 is 14 residues. The V gene's germline CDR1 is SGHVS and CDR2 FQNEAQ. Trimming took off 0 bases at V and 7 bases at J, with 10 bases between the two ends. The CDR3 nucleotides are TGTGCCAGCAGCTTAGCGTATGGAGAGCAGCCCCAGCATTTT. It specifies CASSLAYGEQPQHF.

This chain connects TRBV27 to TRBJ1-1, with D unresolved. This CDR3 region has 15 residues. The germline V gene has CDR1 MNHEY and CDR2 SMNVEV (reference sequence). Between the trimmed V and J ends, which lost 3 bases and 2 bases, there was a span of 13 bases. Here the CDR3 DNA reads TGTGCCAGCAGTTTGTGGTTCCGGGGAAACACTGAAGCTTTCTTT. Translating it yields CASSLWFRGNTEAFF.

The chain recombines TRBV29-1 with TRBJ2-7; D uncertain. This CDR3 spans 12 amino acids. V was shortened by 1 base and J by 0 bases, with 4 bases between the two germline ends. Germline assignment: CDR1 SQVTM and CDR2 ANQGSEA. CDR3 sequence: CSVEGSSYEQYF. In DNA form, the CDR3 reads TGCAGCGTTGAAGGGAGCTCCTACGAGCAGTACTTC.